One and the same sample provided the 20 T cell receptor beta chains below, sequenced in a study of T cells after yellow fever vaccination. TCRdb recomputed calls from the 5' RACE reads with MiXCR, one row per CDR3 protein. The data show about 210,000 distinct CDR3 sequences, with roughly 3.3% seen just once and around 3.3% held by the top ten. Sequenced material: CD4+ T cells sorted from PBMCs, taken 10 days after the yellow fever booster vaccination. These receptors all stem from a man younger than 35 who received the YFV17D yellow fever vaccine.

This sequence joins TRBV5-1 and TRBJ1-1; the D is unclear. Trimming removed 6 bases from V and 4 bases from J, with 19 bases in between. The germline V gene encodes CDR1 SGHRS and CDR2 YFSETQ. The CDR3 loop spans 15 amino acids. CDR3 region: CASTKPNPGVTEAFF. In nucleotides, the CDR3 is TGCGCCAGCACCAAGCCTAATCCGGGAGTCACTGAAGCTTTCTTT. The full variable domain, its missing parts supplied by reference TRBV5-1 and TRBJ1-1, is KAGVTQTPRYLIKTRGQQVTLSCSPISGHRSVSWYQQTPGQGLQFLFEYFSETQRNKGNFPGRFSGRQFSNSRSEMNVSTLELGDSALYLCASTKPNPGVTEAFFGQGTRLTVV.

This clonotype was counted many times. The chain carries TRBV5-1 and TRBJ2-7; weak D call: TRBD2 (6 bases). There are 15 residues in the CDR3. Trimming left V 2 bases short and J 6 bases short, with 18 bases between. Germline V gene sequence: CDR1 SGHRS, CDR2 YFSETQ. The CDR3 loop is CASSLSGPTTSEQYV. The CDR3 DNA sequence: TGCGCCAGCAGCTTAAGCGGGCCTACTACATCCGAGCAGTACGTC.

CDR3 sequence (DNA): TGTGCCAGCAGCCCAAAGCTCCCGAGCGGCTCCTACAATGAGCAGTTCTTC. It is translated as CASSPKLPSGSYNEQFF. This chain connects TRBV3-1 to TRBJ2-1, with a weak D call TRBD2 (5 bases). The CDR3 runs 17 residues. The ends were cut back, 4 bases at V and 0 bases at J, with 16 bases in the middle. CDR1 LGHDT and CDR2 YNNKEL come from the germline V gene (reference sequence).

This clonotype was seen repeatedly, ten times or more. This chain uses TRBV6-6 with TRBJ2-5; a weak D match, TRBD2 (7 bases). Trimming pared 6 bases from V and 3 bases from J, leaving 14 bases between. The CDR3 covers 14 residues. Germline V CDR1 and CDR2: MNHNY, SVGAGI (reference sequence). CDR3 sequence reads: CASSAEGGEETQYF. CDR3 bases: TGTGCCAGCAGCGCGGAGGGGGGGGAAGAGACCCAGTACTTC.

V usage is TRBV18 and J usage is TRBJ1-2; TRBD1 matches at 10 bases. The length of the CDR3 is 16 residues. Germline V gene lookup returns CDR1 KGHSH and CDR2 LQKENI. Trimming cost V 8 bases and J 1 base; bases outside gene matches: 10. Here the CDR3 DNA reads TGTGCCAGCGCAGAGGGACAGGGGACCTTTAACTATGGCTACACCTTC. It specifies CASAEGQGTFNYGYTF.

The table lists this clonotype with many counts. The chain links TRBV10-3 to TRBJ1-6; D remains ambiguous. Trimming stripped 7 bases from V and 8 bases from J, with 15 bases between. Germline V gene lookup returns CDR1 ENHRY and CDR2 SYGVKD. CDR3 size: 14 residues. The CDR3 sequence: CAIKQGQEYSPLHF. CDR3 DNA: TGTGCCATCAAGCAAGGGCAAGAGTATTCACCCCTCCACTTT.

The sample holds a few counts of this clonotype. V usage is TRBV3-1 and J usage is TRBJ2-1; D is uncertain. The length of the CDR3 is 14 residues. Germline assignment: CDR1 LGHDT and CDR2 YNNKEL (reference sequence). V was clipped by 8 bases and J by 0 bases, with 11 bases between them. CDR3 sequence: CASQPSDSYNEQFF. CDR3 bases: TGTGCCAGCCAACCGTCTGACTCCTACAATGAGCAGTTCTTC.

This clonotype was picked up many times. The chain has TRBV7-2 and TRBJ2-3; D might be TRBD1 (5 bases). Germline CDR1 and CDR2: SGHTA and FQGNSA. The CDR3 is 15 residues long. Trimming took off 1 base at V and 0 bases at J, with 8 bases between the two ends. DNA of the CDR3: TGTGCCAGCAGCTTAGACAGGTCGAGCACAGATACGCAGTATTTT. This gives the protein CASSLDRSSTDTQYF.

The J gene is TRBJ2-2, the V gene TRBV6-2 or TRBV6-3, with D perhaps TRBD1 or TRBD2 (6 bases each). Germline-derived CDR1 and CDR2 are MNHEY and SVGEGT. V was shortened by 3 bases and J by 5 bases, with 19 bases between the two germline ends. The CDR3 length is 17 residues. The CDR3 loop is CASSYKRGQGRTGELFF. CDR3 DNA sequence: TGTGCCAGCAGTTATAAACGGGGGCAGGGCAGGACCGGGGAGCTGTTTTTT.

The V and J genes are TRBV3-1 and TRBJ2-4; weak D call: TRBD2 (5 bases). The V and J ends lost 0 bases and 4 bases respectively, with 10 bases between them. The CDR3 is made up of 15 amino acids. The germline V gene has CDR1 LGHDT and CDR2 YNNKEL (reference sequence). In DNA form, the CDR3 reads TGTGCCAGCAGCCAAGACAGCGGATCTAAAAACATTCAGTACTTC. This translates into CASSQDSGSKNIQYF. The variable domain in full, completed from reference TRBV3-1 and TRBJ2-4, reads DTAVSQTPKYLVTQMGNDKSIKCEQNLGHDTMYWYKQDSKKFLKIMFSYNNKELIINETVPNRFSPKSPDKAHLNLHINSLELGDSAVYFCASSQDSGSKNIQYFGAGTRLSVL.

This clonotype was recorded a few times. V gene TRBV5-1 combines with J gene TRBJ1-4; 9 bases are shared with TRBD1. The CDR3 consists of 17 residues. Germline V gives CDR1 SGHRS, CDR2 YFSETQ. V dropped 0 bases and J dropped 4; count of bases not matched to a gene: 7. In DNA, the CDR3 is TGCGCCAGCAGCTTGGCCGGGACAGGGACCTTTAATGAAAAACTGTTTTTT. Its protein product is CASSLAGTGTFNEKLFF.

The CDR3 spells CASSVAPSGTQYNEQFF. The CDR3 DNA sequence: TGTGCCAGCAGCGTAGCACCTAGCGGGACACAGTACAATGAGCAGTTCTTC. The chain combines TRBV9 with TRBJ2-1; 9 nucleotides match TRBD2. CDR1 and CDR2 (germline): SGDLS, YYNGEE. This CDR3 region has 17 residues. Trimming cost V 0 bases and J 4 bases; bases outside gene matches: 8.

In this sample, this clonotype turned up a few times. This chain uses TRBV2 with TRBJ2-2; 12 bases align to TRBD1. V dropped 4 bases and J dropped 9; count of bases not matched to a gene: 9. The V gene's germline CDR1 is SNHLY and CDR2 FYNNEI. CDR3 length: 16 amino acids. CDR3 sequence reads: CASSATPGQGARELFF. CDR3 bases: TGTGCCAGCAGTGCTACGCCGGGACAGGGGGCGAGGGAGCTGTTTTTT.

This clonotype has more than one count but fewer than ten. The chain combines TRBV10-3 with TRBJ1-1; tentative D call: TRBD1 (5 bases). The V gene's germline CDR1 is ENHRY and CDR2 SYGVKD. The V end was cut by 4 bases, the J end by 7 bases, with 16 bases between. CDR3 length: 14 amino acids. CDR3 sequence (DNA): TGTGCCATCAGTGGCCCCCTAATTAGGGGTGAAGCTTTCTTT. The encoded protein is CAISGPLIRGEAFF.

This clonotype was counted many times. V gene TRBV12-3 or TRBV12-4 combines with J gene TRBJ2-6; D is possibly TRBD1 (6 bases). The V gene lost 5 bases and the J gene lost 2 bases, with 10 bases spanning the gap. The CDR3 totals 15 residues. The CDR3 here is CASSQRGTGANVLTF. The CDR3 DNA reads TGTGCCAGCAGTCAAAGGGGGACTGGGGCCAACGTCCTGACTTTC.

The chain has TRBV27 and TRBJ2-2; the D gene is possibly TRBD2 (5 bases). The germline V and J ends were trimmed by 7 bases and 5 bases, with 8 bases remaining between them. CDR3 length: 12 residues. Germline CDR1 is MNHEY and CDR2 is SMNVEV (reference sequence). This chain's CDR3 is CASNPGTGELFF. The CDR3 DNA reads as TGTGCCAGCAACCCGGGGACCGGGGAGCTGTTTTTT.

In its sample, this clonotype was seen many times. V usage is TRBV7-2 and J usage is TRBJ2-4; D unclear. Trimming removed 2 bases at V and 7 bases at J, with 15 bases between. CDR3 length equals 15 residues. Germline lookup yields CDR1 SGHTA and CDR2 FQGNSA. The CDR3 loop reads CASSLQPLSKNIQYF. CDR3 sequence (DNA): TGTGCCAGCAGCTTACAGCCGCTCAGCAAGAACATTCAGTACTTC.

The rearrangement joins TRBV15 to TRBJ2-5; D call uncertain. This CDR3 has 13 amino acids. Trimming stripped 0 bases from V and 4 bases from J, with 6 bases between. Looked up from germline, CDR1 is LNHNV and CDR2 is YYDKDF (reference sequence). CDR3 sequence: CATSRDHGETQYF. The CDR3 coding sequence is TGTGCCACCAGCAGAGATCACGGAGAGACCCAGTACTTC.

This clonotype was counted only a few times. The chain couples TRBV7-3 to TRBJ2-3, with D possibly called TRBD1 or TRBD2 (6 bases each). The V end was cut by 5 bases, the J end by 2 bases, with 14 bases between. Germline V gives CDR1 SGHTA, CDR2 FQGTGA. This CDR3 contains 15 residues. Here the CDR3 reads CASSTGAPTTDTQYF. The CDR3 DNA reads TGTGCCAGCAGCACGGGGGCCCCCACCACAGATACGCAGTATTTT.

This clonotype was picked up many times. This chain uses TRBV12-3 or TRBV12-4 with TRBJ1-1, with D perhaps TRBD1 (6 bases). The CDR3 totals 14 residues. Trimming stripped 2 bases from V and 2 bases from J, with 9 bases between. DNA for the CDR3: TGTGCCAGCAGTTTATACAGGGCCAACACTGAAGCTTTCTTT. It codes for CASSLYRANTEAFF.